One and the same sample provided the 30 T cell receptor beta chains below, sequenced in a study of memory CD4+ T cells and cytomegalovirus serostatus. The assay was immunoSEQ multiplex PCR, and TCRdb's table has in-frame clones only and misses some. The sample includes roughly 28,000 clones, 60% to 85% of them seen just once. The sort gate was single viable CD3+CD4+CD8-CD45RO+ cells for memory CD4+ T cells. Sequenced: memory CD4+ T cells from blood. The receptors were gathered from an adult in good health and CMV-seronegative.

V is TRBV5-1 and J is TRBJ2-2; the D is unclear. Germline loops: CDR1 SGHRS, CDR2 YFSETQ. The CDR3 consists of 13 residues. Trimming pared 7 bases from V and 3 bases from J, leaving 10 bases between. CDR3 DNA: TGCGCCAGCTCGGTTCAGGACACCGGGGAGCTGTTTTTT. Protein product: CASSVQDTGELFF.

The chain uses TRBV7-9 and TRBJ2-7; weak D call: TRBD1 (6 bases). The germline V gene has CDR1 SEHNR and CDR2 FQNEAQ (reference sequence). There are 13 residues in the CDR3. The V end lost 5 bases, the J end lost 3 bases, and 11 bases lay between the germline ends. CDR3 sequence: CASSRSGVYEQYF. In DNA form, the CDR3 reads TGTGCCAGCAGCCGTTCAGGGGTCTACGAGCAGTACTTC.

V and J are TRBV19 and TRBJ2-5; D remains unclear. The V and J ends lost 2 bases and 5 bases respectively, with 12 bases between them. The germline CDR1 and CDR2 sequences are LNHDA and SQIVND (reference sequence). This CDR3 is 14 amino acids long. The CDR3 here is CASSIHGEAETQYF. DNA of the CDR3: TGTGCCAGTAGTATACACGGTGAGGCTGAGACCCAGTACTTC.

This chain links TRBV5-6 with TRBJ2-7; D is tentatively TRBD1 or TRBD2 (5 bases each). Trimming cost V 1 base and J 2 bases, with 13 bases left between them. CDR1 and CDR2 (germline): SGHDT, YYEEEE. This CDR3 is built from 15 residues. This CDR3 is CASSLRIGTAYEQYF. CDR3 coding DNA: TGTGCCAGCAGCTTGAGGATTGGGACCGCCTACGAGCAGTACTTC.

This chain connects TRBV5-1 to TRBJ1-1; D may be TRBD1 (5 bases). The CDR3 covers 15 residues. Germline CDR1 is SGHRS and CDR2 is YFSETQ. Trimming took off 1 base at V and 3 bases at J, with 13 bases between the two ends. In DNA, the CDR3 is TGCGCCAGCAGCTTGTCCCCGGGGCAGGACACTGAAGCTTTCTTT. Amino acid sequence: CASSLSPGQDTEAFF.

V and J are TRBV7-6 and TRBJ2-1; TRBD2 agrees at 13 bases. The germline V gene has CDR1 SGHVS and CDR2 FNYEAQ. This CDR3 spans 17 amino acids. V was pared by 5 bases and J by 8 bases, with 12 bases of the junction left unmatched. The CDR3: CASSGRTSGRGSDEQFF. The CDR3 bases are TGTGCCAGCAGCGGGCGGACTAGCGGGAGAGGGTCGGATGAGCAGTTCTTC.

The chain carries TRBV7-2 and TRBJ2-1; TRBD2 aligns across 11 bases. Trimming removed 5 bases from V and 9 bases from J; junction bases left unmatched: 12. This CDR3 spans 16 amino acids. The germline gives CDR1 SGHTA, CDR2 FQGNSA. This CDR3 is CASSPMGLADGGEQFF. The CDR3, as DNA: TGTGCCAGCAGCCCGATGGGACTAGCGGACGGGGGTGAGCAGTTCTTC.

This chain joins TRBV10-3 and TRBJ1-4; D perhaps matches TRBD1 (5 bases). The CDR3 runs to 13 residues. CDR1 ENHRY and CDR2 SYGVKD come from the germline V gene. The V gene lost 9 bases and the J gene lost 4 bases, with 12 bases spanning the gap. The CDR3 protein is CAMRGTDNEKLFF. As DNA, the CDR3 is TGTGCCATGAGAGGGACCGATAATGAAAAACTGTTTTTT.

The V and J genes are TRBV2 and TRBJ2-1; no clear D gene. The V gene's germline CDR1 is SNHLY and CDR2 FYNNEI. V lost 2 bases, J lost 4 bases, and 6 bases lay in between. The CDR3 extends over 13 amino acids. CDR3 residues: CASSESPYNEQFF. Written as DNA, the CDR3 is TGTGCCAGCAGTGAAAGCCCGTACAATGAGCAGTTCTTC.

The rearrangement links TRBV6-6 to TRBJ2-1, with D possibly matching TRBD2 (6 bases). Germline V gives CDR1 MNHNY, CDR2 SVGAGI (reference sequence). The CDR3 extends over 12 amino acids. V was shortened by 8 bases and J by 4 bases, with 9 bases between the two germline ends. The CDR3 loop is CASSREYNEQFF. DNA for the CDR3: TGTGCCAGCTCGCGGGAATACAATGAGCAGTTCTTC.

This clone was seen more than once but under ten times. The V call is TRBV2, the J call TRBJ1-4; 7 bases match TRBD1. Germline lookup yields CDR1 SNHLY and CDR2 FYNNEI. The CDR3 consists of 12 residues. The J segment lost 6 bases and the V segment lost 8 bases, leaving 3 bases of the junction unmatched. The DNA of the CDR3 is TGTGCCAGCTCAACAGGGGATGAAAAACTGTTTTTT. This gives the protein CASSTGDEKLFF.

DNA of the CDR3: TGTGCCATCAGAGAGACAAGTCAGAACACTGAAGCTTTCTTT. It yields the protein CAIRETSQNTEAFF. The chain is built from TRBV10-3 and TRBJ1-1, with D unresolved. Germline CDR1 reads ENHRY; CDR2 reads SYGVKD. With 6 bases removed from V and 1 base from J, the gap between germline ends came to 12 bases. The CDR3 loop spans 14 amino acids.

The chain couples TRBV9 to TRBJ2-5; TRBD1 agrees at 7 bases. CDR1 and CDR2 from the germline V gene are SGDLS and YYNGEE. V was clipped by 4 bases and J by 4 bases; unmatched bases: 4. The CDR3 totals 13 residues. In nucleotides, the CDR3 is TGTGCCAGCAGCCAAAGACAGGGAGAGACCCAGTACTTC. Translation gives CASSQRQGETQYF.

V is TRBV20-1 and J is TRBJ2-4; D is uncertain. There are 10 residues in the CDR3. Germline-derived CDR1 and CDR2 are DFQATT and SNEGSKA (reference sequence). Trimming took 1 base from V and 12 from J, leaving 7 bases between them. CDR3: CSARVRDQYF. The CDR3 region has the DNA TGCAGTGCTAGAGTACGAGATCAGTACTTC.

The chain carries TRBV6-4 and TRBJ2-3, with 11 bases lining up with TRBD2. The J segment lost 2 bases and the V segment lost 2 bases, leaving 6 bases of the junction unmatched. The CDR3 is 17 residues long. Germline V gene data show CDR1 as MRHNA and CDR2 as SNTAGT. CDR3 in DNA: TGTGCCAGCAGTGACGGGGGGACTAGCGGTAACACAGATACGCAGTATTTT. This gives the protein CASSDGGTSGNTDTQYF.

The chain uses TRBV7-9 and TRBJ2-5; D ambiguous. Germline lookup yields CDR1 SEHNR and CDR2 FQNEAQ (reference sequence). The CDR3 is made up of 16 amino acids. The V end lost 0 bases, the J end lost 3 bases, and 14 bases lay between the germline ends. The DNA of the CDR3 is TGTGCCAGCAGCTTAGCGGGCTCTATTCGAGAAGAGACCCAGTACTTC. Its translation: CASSLAGSIREETQYF.

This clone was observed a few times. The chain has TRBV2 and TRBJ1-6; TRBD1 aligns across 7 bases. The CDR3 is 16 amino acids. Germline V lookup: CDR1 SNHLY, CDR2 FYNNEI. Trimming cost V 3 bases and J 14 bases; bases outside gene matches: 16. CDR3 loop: CASSDTLTGIKETLHF. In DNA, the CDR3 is TGTGCCAGCAGTGACACCCTGACAGGGATTAAGGAAACCCTCCACTTT.

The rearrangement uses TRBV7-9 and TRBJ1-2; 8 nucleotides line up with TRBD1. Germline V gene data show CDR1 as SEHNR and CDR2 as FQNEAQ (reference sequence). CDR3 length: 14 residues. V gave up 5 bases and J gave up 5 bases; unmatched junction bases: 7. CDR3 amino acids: CASSPGQGLYGYTF. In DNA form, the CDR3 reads TGTGCCAGCAGCCCCGGACAGGGATTGTATGGCTACACCTTC.

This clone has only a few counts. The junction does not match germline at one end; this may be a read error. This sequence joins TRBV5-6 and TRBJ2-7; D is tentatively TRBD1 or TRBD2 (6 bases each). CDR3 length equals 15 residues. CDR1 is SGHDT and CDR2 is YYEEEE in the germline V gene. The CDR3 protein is CASSSGAGQLYAQYF. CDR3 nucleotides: TGTGCCAGCAGCTCGGGGGCGGGACAATTATACGCGCAGTACTTC.

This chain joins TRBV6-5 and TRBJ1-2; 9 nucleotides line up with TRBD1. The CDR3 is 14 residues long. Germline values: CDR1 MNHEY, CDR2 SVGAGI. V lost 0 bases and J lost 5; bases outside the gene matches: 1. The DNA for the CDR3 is TGTGCCAGCAGTTACTCGGGACAGGGATATGGCTACACCTTC. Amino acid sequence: CASSYSGQGYGYTF.

The CDR3 sequence: CASSLNPWGGSYEQYF. The CDR3, as DNA: TGTGCCAGCAGTTTAAATCCGTGGGGGGGCTCATACGAGCAGTACTTC. The chain combines TRBV27 with TRBJ2-7, with a tentative D call TRBD2 (7 bases). V dropped 2 bases and J dropped 4 bases, with 18 bases sitting between them. Germline-derived CDR1 and CDR2 are MNHEY and SMNVEV (reference sequence). This CDR3 has 16 amino acids.

Here the CDR3 DNA reads TGTGCCAGCAGAGAGATCAGAGCTTCCTACAATGAGCAGTTCTTC. Its protein is CASREIRASYNEQFF. The V gene is TRBV6-5, the J gene TRBJ2-1; D is unresolved. The CDR3 has 15 amino acids. The V gene lost 6 bases and the J gene lost 1 base, with 13 bases spanning the gap. The germline V gene has CDR1 MNHEY and CDR2 SVGAGI.

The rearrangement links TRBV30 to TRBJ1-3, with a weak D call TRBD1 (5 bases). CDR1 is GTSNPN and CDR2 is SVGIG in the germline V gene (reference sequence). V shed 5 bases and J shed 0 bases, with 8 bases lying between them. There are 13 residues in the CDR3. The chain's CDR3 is CAWDSDSGNTIYF. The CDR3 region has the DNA TGTGCCTGGGACAGCGACTCTGGAAACACCATATATTTT.

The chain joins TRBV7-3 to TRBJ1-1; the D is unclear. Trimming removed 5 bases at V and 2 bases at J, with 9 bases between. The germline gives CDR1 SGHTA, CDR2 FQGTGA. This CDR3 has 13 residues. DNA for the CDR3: TGTGCCAGCAGCCCTTCGCCAAACACTGAAGCTTTCTTT. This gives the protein CASSPSPNTEAFF.

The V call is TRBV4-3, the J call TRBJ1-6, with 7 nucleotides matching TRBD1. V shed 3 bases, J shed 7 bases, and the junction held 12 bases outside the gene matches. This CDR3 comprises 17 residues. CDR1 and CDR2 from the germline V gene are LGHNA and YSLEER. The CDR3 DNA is TGCGCCAGCAGCCAGGTTTACGCCGGGACAGTAAATTCACCCCTCCACTTT. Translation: CASSQVYAGTVNSPLHF.

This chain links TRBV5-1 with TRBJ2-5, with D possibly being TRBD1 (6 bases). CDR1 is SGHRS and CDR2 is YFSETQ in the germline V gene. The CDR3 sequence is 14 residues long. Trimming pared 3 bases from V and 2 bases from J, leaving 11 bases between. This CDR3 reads CASSSRGKQETQYF. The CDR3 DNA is TGCGCCAGCAGCTCCAGGGGCAAACAAGAGACCCAGTACTTC.

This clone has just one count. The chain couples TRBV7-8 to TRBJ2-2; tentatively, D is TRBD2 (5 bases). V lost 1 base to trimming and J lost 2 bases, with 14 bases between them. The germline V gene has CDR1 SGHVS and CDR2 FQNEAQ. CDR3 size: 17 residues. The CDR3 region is CASSLVSGGLNTGELFF. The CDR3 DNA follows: TGTGCCAGCAGCTTAGTAAGCGGTGGGCTAAACACCGGGGAGCTGTTTTTT.

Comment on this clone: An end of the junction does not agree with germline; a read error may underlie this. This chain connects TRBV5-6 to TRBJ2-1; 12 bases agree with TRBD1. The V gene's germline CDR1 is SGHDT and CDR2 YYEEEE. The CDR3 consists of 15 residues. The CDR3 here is CASSLGQGAFNEQFF. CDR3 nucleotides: TGTGCCAGCAGTTTGGGACAGGGGGCTTTTAATGAGCAGTTCTTC.

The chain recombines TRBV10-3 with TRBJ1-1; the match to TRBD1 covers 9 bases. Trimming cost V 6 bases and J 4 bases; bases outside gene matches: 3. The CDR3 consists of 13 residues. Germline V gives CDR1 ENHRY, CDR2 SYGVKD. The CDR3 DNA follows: TGTGCCATCAGAGGACAGGGGCTCACTGAAGCTTTCTTT. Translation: CAIRGQGLTEAFF.

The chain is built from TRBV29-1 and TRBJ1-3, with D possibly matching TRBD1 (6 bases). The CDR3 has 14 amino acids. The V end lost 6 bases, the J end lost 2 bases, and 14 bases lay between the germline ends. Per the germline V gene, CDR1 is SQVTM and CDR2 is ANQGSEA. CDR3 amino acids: CSVGIGGTGNTIYF. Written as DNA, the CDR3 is TGCAGCGTCGGTATAGGGGGAACTGGAAACACCATATATTTT. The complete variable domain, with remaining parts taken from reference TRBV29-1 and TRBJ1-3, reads SAVISQKPSRDICQRGTSLTIQCQVDSQVTMMFWYRQQPGQSLTLIATANQGSEATYESGFVIDKFPISRPNLTFSTLTVSNMSPEDSSIYLCSVGIGGTGNTIYFGEGSWLTVV.